The present entry profiles one TCR beta chain with its context. This record belongs to a study of blood T cell repertoires in COVID-19. As for the study in general: The United States, Italy and Spain were the sources of the acute and convalescent COVID-19 samples. The analysed material was cDNA or gDNA that came from T cells, B-cell-depleted T cells, or PBMCs.

Profiled with immunoSEQ multiplex PCR; TCRdb holds only in-frame clones, not every one. Of roughly 150,000 clones in the sample, around four fifths are singletons; the top ten hold over 2%. CDR1 KGHDR and CDR2 SFDVKD come from the germline V gene. The germline V and J ends were trimmed by 3 bases and 9 bases, with 17 bases remaining between them. The CDR3 runs to 15 residues. V and J are TRBV24-1 and TRBJ2-1; maybe TRBD2 (6 bases). The source material was peripheral blood. This receptor was obtained from a woman older than 75 with acute or convalescent COVID-19. The CDR3 loop is CATSDIDNLGGEQFF. CDR3 DNA sequence: TGTGCCACCAGTGATATCGACAACCTGGGGGGTGAGCAGTTCTTC.